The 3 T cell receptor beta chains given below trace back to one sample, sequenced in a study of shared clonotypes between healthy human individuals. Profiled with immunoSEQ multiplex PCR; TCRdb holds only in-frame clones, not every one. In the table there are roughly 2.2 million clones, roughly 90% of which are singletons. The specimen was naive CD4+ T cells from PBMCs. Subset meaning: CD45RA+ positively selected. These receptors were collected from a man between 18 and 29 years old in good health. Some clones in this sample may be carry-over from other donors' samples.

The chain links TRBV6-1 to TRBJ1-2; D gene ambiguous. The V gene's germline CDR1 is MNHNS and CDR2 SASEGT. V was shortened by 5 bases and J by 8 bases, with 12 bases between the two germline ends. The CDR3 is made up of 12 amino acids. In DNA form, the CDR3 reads TGTGCCAGCAGTCCACAAAGTCCGGGCTACACCTTC. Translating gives CASSPQSPGYTF.

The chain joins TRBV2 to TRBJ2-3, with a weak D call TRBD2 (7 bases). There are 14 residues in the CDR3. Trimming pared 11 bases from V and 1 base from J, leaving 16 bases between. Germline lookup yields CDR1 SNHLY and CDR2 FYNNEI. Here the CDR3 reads CAGQTSFGTDTQYF. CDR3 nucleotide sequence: TGTGCCGGACAGACTAGCTTTGGCACAGATACGCAGTATTTT.

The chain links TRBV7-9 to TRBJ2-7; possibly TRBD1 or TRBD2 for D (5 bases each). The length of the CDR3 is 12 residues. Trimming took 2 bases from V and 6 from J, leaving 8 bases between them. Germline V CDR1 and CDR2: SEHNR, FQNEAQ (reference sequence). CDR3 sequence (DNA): TGTGCCAGCAGCTTAAGTGGGGGCGAGCAGTACTTC. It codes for CASSLSGGEQYF.